The 24 T cell receptor beta chains given below trace back to one sample, sequenced in a study of T cells after yellow fever vaccination (dated by TCRdb to between 2018 and 2021). The treatment or condition label, as the study defines it: live attenuated yellow fever vaccine strain. Library construction relied on 5' RACE. Sequencing took place on an Illumina HiSeq 2500. The public sequencing data were trimmed at Q25 with fastp and processed into clonotypes with MiXCR by TCRdb, which kept only in-frame beta chains. Each record represents a unique CDR3 protein, reported with the most common genes and DNA among its rows. This sample is represented by 300,000 or so distinct CDR3 sequences; 8% to 9.5% of them were singletons. The ten largest clones represent approximately 15% of the sample. The specimen was PBMCs, collected roughly seven weeks after the first yellow fever vaccination. These receptors all come from a man younger than 30 who received the YFV17D yellow fever vaccine.

This clonotype was recorded many times. This chain connects TRBV11-2 to TRBJ2-6, with 11 bases matching TRBD2. Germline CDR1 reads SGHAT; CDR2 reads FQNNGV. The CDR3 runs to 18 residues. Trimming cost V 4 bases and J 0 bases; bases outside gene matches: 5. CDR3 sequence: CASSWPGTSGSGANVLTF. In DNA form, the CDR3 reads TGTGCCAGCAGCTGGCCTGGGACTAGCGGCTCTGGGGCCAACGTCCTGACTTTC.

There are many counts of this clonotype. This chain links TRBV9 with TRBJ1-6; no reliable D call. CDR3 length equals 17 residues. Germline V gene data show CDR1 as SGDLS and CDR2 as YYNGEE. V lost 1 base, J lost 0 bases, and 11 bases lay in between. CDR3 bases: TGTGCCAGCAGCGTATCGGTTGATACCTCCTATAATTCACCCCTCCACTTT. It yields the protein CASSVSVDTSYNSPLHF.

This clonotype was observed a few times. The chain links TRBV5-1 to TRBJ1-1, with D unclear. This CDR3 region has 15 residues. The germline CDR1 and CDR2 sequences are SGHRS and YFSETQ. The V end was cut by 3 bases, the J end by 0 bases, with 12 bases between. CDR3 protein: CASSSATTMNTEAFF. CDR3 bases: TGCGCCAGCAGCTCGGCCACGACCATGAACACTGAAGCTTTCTTT.

This clonotype has just a few counts. The chain recombines TRBV4-3 with TRBJ2-3, with D possibly being TRBD2 (7 bases). Germline CDR1 LGHNA, CDR2 YSLEER. The CDR3 is 15 residues long. Between the trimmed V and J ends, which lost 1 base and 3 bases, there was a span of 11 bases. CDR3 bases: TGCGCCAGCAGCCAAGCTGCGGGGGCAACAGATACGCAGTATTTT. Translated: CASSQAAGATDTQYF.

In DNA form, the CDR3 reads TGCGCCAGCAGCCCTGACCCAGCGGGGGCCCACACCGGGGAGCTGTTTTTT. This encodes CASSPDPAGAHTGELFF. The rearrangement links TRBV4-1 to TRBJ2-2, with 8 bases aligning to TRBD2. The germline V gene has CDR1 MGHRA and CDR2 YSYEKL. After removal of 4 bases from V and 3 bases from J, the junction contained 10 bases not matched to a gene. There are 17 residues in the CDR3.

This clonotype was seen only a few times. The CDR3 coding sequence is TGCAGTGCACTCACAGGGCGCTACGAGCAGTACTTC. This codes for CSALTGRYEQYF. The chain links TRBV20-1 to TRBJ2-7; maybe TRBD1 (6 bases). This CDR3 contains 12 residues. V was pared by 6 bases and J by 3 bases, with 12 bases between. The V gene's germline CDR1 is DFQATT and CDR2 SNEGSKA (reference sequence).

This clonotype was seen a few times. This chain uses TRBV6-2 or TRBV6-3 with TRBJ1-1; a weak D match, TRBD1 (5 bases). V was shortened by 2 bases and J by 10 bases, with 8 bases between the two germline ends. Germline lookup yields CDR1 MNHEY and CDR2 SVGEGT. This CDR3 has 11 residues. The CDR3 here is CASSYRGAAFF. CDR3 sequence (DNA): TGTGCCAGCAGTTACAGGGGCGCAGCTTTCTTT.

The rearrangement uses TRBV7-2 and TRBJ1-1, with a possible D match to TRBD1 (5 bases). Germline values: CDR1 SGHTA, CDR2 FQGNSA. The CDR3 length is 13 residues. V gave up 3 bases and J gave up 4 bases, with 9 bases separating them. CDR3 nucleotides: TGTGCCAGCAGCTTTGACAGTCGCACTGAAGCTTTCTTT. Its translation: CASSFDSRTEAFF.

This clonotype came up many times. The V and J genes are TRBV28 and TRBJ1-4, with D perhaps matching TRBD1 (5 bases). V lost 3 bases and J 7 bases, leaving 12 bases between the germline ends. Germline-derived CDR1 and CDR2 are MDHEN and SYDVKM. This CDR3 spans 14 amino acids. The CDR3 bases are TGTGCCAGCAGTTTTACTACCGGGGCTGAAAAACTGTTTTTT. This gives the protein CASSFTTGAEKLFF.

This clonotype was counted only a few times. J is TRBJ2-2 and V is TRBV5-5, with D uncertain. From germline, CDR1 is SGHKS and CDR2 YYEKEE (reference sequence). The CDR3 contains 15 residues. Trimming cost V 0 bases and J 4 bases, with 10 bases left between them. As DNA, the CDR3 is TGTGCCAGCAGCTTGGGAGGCTCTCCCACCGGGGAGCTGTTTTTT. Protein sequence: CASSLGGSPTGELFF. Based on the CDR3 plus reference TRBV5-5 and TRBJ2-2, the full variable domain is DAGVTQSPTHLIKTRGQQVTLRCSPISGHKSVSWYQQVLGQGPQFIFQYYEKEERGRGNFPDRFSARQFPNYSSELNVNALLLGDSALYLCASSLGGSPTGELFFGEGSRLTVL.

There are a few counts of this clonotype. In nucleotides, the CDR3 is TGCAGCGCTACCGGGACAGGACCAAATTCACCCCTCCACTTT. Residues: CSATGTGPNSPLHF. The genes are TRBV29-1 and TRBJ1-6, with 8 positions matching TRBD1. Germline V gene lookup returns CDR1 SQVTM and CDR2 ANQGSEA. Trimming at V came to 7 bases and at J to 7 bases, leaving 9 bases not matched to a gene. This CDR3 has 14 amino acids.

At least ten counts were recorded for this clonotype. The CDR3 DNA follows: TGTGCCAGCAGCTCGGGACCCCAAGAGACCCAGTACTTC. This sequence encodes CASSSGPQETQYF. The gene calls are TRBV7-2 and TRBJ2-5; D tentatively reads TRBD1 or TRBD2 (5 bases each). V lost 4 bases and J lost 1, with 7 bases in between. Looked up from germline, CDR1 is SGHTA and CDR2 is FQGNSA. The CDR3 has 13 residues.

The chain couples TRBV20-1 to TRBJ2-3; 12 positions match TRBD2. The CDR3 has 16 amino acids. Germline V gives CDR1 DFQATT, CDR2 SNEGSKA (reference sequence). V lost 5 bases and J lost 8; bases outside the gene matches: 14. As DNA, the CDR3 is TGCAGTGCTGCACCGCTAGCGGGGGGGCCACAGAGTACGCAGTATTTT. Translated: CSAAPLAGGPQSTQYF.

This clonotype was counted a few times. The chain combines TRBV10-3 with TRBJ2-1; 12 bases match TRBD2. V shed 5 bases, J shed 5 bases, and the junction held 1 base outside the gene matches. CDR1 ENHRY and CDR2 SYGVKD come from the germline V gene. The CDR3 has 14 amino acids. The CDR3 DNA is TGTGCCATCAGTTGGACTAGCGGGGACAATGAGCAGTTCTTC. Translating gives CAISWTSGDNEQFF.

In this sample, this clonotype turned up many times. The V gene is TRBV6-5, the J gene TRBJ2-5; 9 bases line up with TRBD1. The V segment lost 0 bases and the J segment 5 bases; nucleotides outside the gene matches: 4. This CDR3 has 15 residues. CDR1 and CDR2 from the germline V gene are MNHEY and SVGAGI. CDR3 in amino acids: CASSYSNRGRETQYF. The DNA of the CDR3 is TGTGCCAGCAGTTACTCAAACAGGGGGCGGGAGACCCAGTACTTC.

This sequence joins TRBV3-1 and TRBJ2-1; the match to TRBD2 covers 8 bases. With V trimmed by 5 bases and J by 0 bases, 6 bases remained unmatched. The CDR3 contains 16 residues. Looked up from germline, CDR1 is LGHDT and CDR2 is YNNKEL (reference sequence). CDR3 in amino acids: CASSTTSGASYNEQFF. CDR3 nucleotide sequence: TGTGCCAGCAGCACTACTAGCGGTGCCTCCTACAATGAGCAGTTCTTC.

This clonotype was counted many times. The gene calls are TRBV12-3 or TRBV12-4 and TRBJ1-5; D is possibly TRBD1 (6 bases). Trimming left V 3 bases short and J 5 bases short, with 17 bases between. This CDR3 contains 16 residues. CDR3 DNA: TGTGCCAGCAGTTTTATGGGACAATCCTTCGATCAGCCCCAGCATTTT. Its translation is CASSFMGQSFDQPQHF.

This clonotype was observed a handful of times. The chain is built from TRBV5-5 and TRBJ2-1; no clear D gene. V lost 4 bases, J lost 0 bases, and 11 bases lay in between. Looked up from germline, CDR1 is SGHKS and CDR2 is YYEKEE (reference sequence). The CDR3 is made up of 15 amino acids. CDR3 coding DNA: TGTGCCAGCAGCGTCGTGGGCTACTCCTACAATGAGCAGTTCTTC. This encodes CASSVVGYSYNEQFF. Combining the CDR3 with reference TRBV5-5 and TRBJ2-1 gives the whole variable domain DAGVTQSPTHLIKTRGQQVTLRCSPISGHKSVSWYQQVLGQGPQFIFQYYEKEERGRGNFPDRFSARQFPNYSSELNVNALLLGDSALYLCASSVVGYSYNEQFFGPGTRLTVL.

This clonotype was recorded a few times. This chain connects TRBV3-1 to TRBJ2-4; 9 bases align to TRBD1. V shed 1 base, J shed 7 bases, and the junction held 5 bases outside the gene matches. The V gene's germline CDR1 is LGHDT and CDR2 YNNKEL (reference sequence). The CDR3 has 15 amino acids. CDR3 loop: CASSQVRDRANIQYF. DNA for the CDR3: TGTGCCAGCAGCCAAGTCCGGGACAGGGCGAACATTCAGTACTTC.

A few counts support this clonotype. V is TRBV5-1 and J is TRBJ2-5; TRBD1 matches 7 bases. Germline lookup yields CDR1 SGHRS and CDR2 YFSETQ. The CDR3 totals 14 residues. The V gene end was trimmed by 4 bases and the J gene end by 5 bases; junction bases not matched to a gene: 8. This CDR3 is CASSLQTGVETQYF. The CDR3 nucleotides are TGCGCCAGCAGCCTCCAAACAGGGGTGGAGACCCAGTACTTC.

This clonotype was counted a few times. This chain uses TRBV5-1 with TRBJ1-5; D might be TRBD1 (5 bases). The V gene lost 10 bases and the J gene lost 4 bases, with 24 bases spanning the gap. The CDR3 loop spans 16 amino acids. The germline V gene encodes CDR1 SGHRS and CDR2 YFSETQ. CDR3 bases: TGCGCCCCACCGGGGGGTCCTCAGTTAGATAATCAGCCCCAGCATTTT. Translation: CAPPGGPQLDNQPQHF.

This clonotype was seen a few times. The V call is TRBV5-6, the J call TRBJ2-1, with 10 nucleotides matching TRBD2. The J segment lost 9 bases and the V segment lost 7 bases, leaving 16 bases of the junction unmatched. The CDR3 totals 16 residues. Germline V lookup: CDR1 SGHDT, CDR2 YYEEEE. The CDR3 region has the DNA TGTGCCAGCCCCAGGGTGGGAAGCGGGGGGGCCAGTGAGCAGTTCTTC. The encoded protein is CASPRVGSGGASEQFF.

The chain joins TRBV4-2 to TRBJ2-5; TRBD2 matches at 7 bases. From germline, CDR1 is LGHNA and CDR2 YNFKEQ. The CDR3 loop spans 16 amino acids. Losses at the gene ends were 2 bases for V and 0 bases for J; bases not matched to a gene: 6. The CDR3 sequence is CASSQRDGGDQETQYF. CDR3 bases: TGTGCCAGCAGCCAAAGGGATGGGGGGGACCAAGAGACCCAGTACTTC.

The V gene is TRBV5-1, the J gene TRBJ2-2; 7 nucleotides align to TRBD1. Germline trimming cut 4 bases from V and 6 bases from J; bases unmatched to any gene: 9. This CDR3 region has 15 residues. Germline assignment: CDR1 SGHRS and CDR2 YFSETQ. The CDR3 is CASSPTGYVAGELFF. The DNA for the CDR3 is TGCGCCAGCAGCCCGACAGGGTATGTCGCCGGGGAGCTGTTTTTT. Full variable domain (rest looked up from reference TRBV5-1 and TRBJ2-2): KAGVTQTPRYLIKTRGQQVTLSCSPISGHRSVSWYQQTPGQGLQFLFEYFSETQRNKGNFPGRFSGRQFSNSRSEMNVSTLELGDSALYLCASSPTGYVAGELFFGEGSRLTVL.